This T cell receptor (beta chain) was identified during a study of shared clonotypes between healthy human individuals. Study-wide context: Donor composition was a couple of women and a few men, aged 18 to 49. Findings and caveats of the study: The study sampled only blood, and tissue repertoires likely differ.

Trimming removed 3 bases from V and 3 bases from J, with 18 bases in between. CDR3 length: 17 residues. CDR1 MGHRA and CDR2 YSYEKL come from the germline V gene. Unsorted samples, those not sorted, used 84 million or so PBMCs for genomic DNA. Turning to this clone: The antigen is undetermined.

Samples underwent the assay at deep level. Using immunoSEQ multiplex PCR, the repertoire was profiled, and TCRdb retains in-frame clones only, with some absent. The sample gives 520,000 or so clones, less than 85% of which show up once; roughly 13% is in the top ten. The TCR comes from a woman aged 40 to 50 in good health. Some clones in this sample may be carry-over from other donors' samples. V and J are TRBV4-1 and TRBJ2-1; weak D call: TRBD2 (5 bases). Sequenced material: PBMCs. The CDR3 protein is CASSQYDPTSDYNEQFF. CDR3 coding DNA: TGCGCCAGCAGCCAGTACGATCCTACTAGTGACTACAATGAGCAGTTCTTC.